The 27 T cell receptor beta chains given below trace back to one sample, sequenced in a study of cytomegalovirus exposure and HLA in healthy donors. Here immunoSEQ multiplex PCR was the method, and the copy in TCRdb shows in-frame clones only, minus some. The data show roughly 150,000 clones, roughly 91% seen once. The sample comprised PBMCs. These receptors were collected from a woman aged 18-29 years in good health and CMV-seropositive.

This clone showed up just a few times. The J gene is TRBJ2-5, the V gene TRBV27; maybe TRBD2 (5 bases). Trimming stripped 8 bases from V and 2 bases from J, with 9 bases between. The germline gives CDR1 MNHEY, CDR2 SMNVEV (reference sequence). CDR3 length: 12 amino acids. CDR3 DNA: TGTGCCAGCCGATCGGGGCAAGAGACCCAGTACTTC. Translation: CASRSGQETQYF.

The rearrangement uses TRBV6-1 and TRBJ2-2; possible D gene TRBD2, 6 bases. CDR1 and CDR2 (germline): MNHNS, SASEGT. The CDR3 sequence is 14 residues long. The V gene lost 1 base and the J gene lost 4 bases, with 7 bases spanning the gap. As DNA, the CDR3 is TGTGCCAGCAGTGAAGTGCGGGGCACCGGGGAGCTGTTTTTT. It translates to CASSEVRGTGELFF.

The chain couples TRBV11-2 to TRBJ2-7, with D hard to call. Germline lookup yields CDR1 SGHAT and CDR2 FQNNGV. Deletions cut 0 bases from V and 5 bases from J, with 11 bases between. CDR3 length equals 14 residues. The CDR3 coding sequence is TGTGCCAGCAGCTTAGATCCCCAGGCTCACGAGCAGTACTTC. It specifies CASSLDPQAHEQYF.

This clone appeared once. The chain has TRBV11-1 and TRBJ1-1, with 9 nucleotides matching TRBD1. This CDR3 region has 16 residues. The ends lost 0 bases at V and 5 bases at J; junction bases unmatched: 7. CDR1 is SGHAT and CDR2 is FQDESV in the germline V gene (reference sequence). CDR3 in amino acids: CASSLAIQGAWTEAFF. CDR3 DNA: TGTGCCAGCAGCTTAGCGATACAGGGGGCCTGGACTGAAGCTTTCTTT.

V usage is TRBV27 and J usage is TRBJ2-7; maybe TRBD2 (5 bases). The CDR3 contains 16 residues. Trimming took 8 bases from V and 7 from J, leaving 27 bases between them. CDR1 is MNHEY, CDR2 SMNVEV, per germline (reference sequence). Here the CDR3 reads CASSAFSLPSTGEQYF. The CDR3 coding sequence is TGTGCCAGCTCAGCCTTTTCCTTACCCTCGACGGGGGAGCAGTACTTC.

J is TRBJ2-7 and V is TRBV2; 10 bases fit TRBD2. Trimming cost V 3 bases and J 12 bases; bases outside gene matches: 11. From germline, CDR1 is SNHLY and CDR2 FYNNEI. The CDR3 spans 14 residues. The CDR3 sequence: CASSDTSGTGGLYF. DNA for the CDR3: TGTGCCAGCAGTGACACTAGCGGGACCGGCGGTCTGTACTTC.

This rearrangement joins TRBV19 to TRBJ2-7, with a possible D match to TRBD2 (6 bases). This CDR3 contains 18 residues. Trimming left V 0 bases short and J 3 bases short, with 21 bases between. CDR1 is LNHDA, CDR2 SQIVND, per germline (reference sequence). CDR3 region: CASSIDVVRAGADYEQYF. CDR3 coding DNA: TGTGCCAGTAGTATAGATGTTGTGAGAGCGGGTGCAGACTACGAGCAGTACTTC.

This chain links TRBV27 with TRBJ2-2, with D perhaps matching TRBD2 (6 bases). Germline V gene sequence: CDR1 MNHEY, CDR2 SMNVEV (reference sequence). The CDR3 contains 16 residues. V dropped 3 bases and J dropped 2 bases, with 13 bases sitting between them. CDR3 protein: CASSFPRGTNTGELFF. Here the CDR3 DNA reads TGTGCCAGCAGTTTTCCTAGAGGGACTAACACCGGGGAGCTGTTTTTT.

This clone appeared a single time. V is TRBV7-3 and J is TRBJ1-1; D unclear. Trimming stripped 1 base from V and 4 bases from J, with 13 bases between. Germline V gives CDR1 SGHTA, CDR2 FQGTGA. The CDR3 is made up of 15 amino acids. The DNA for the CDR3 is TGTGCCAGCAGCTTAATACCAGGACGGGGCACTGAAGCTTTCTTT. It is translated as CASSLIPGRGTEAFF.

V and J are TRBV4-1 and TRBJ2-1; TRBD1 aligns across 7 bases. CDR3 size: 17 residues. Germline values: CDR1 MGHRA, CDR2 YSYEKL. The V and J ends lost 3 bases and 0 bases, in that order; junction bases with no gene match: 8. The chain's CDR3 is CASSHPPGQSSYNEQFF. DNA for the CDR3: TGCGCCAGCAGCCACCCGCCGGGACAGAGCTCCTACAATGAGCAGTTCTTC.

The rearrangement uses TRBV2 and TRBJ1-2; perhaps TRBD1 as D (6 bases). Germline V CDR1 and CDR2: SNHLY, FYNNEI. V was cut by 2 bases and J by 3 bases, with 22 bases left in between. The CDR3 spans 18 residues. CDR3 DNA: TGTGCCAGCAGTGAATTAGGAAATTTCAGGGGACCAGACTATGGCTACACCTTC. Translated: CASSELGNFRGPDYGYTF.

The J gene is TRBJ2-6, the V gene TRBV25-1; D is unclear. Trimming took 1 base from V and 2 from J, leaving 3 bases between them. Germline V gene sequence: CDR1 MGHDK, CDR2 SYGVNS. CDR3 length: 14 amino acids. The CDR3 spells CASSELAGANVLTF. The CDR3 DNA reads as TGTGCCAGCAGTGAATTAGCTGGGGCCAACGTCCTGACTTTC.

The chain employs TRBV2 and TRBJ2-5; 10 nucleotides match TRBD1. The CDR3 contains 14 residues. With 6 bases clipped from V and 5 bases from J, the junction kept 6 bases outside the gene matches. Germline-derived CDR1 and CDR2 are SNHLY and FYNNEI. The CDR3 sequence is CASRDRTGGETQYF. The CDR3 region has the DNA TGTGCCAGCAGGGACCGGACAGGGGGGGAGACCCAGTACTTC.

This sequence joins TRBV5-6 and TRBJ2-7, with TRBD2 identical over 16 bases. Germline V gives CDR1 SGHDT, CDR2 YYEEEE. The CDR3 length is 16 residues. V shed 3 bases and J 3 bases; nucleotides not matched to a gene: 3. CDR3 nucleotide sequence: TGTGCCAGCAGCTGGGGACTAGCGGGAGGGTACTACGAGCAGTACTTC. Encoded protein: CASSWGLAGGYYEQYF.

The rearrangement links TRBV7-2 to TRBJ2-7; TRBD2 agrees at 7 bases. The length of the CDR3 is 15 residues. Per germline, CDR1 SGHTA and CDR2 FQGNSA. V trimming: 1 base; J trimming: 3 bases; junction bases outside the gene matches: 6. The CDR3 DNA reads TGTGCCAGCAGCTTAGGAGGCGGGAGTGTCTACGAGCAGTACTTC. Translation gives CASSLGGGSVYEQYF.

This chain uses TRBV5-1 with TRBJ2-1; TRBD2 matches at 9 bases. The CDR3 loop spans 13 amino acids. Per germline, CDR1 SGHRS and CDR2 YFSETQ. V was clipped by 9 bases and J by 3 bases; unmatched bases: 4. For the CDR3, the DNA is TGCGCCACCAAGCGGGAGGACTACAATGAGCAGTTCTTC. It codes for CATKREDYNEQFF.

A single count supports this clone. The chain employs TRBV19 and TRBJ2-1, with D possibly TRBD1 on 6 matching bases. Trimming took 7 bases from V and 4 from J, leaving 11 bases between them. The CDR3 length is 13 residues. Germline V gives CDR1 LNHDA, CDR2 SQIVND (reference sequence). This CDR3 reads CASTGHPYNEQFF. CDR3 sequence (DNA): TGTGCCAGTACGGGACACCCTTACAATGAGCAGTTCTTC.

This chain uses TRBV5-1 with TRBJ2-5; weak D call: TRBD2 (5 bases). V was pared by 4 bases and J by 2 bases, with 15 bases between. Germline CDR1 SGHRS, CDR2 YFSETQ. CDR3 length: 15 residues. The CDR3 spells CASSSAHTGQETQYF. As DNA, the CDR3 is TGCGCCAGCAGCAGCGCCCATACGGGGCAAGAGACCCAGTACTTC.

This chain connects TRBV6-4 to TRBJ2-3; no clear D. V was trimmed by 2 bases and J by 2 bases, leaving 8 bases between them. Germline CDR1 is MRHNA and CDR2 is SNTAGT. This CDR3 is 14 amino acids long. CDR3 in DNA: TGTGCCAGCAGTGACGGCGGCCCCACAGATACGCAGTATTTT. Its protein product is CASSDGGPTDTQYF.

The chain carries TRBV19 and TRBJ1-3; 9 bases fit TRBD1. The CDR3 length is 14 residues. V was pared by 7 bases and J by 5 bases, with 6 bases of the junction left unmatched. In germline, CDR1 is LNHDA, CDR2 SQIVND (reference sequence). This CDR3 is CASKWDRARNTIYF. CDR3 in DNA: TGTGCCAGTAAATGGGACAGGGCAAGAAACACCATATATTTT.

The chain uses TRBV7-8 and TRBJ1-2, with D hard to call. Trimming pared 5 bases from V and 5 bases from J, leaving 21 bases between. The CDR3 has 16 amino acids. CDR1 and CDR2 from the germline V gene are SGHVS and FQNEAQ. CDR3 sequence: CASSPHPGREEYGYTF. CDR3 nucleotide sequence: TGTGCCAGCAGCCCCCACCCCGGACGGGAAGAGTATGGCTACACCTTC.

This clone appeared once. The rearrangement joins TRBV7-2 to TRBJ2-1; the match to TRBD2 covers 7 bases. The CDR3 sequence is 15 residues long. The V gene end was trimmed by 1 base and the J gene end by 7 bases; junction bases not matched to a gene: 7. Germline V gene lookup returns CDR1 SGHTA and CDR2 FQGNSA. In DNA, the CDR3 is TGTGCCAGCAGCTTAGGACCCAGCGGGATGAATGAGCAGTTCTTC. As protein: CASSLGPSGMNEQFF.

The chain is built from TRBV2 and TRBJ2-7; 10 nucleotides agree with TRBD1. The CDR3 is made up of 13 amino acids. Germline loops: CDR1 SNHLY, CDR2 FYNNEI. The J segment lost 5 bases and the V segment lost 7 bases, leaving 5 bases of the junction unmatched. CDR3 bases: TGTGCCAGCAACCCCGACAGGGGGCACGAGCAGTACTTC. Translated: CASNPDRGHEQYF.

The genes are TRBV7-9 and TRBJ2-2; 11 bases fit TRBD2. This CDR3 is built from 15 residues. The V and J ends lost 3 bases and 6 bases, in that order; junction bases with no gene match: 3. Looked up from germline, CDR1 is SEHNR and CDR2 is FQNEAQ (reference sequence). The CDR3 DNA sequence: TGTGCCAGCAGCTTCGGGACTAGCGGTTCCGGGGAGCTGTTTTTT. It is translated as CASSFGTSGSGELFF.

The CDR3 spells CASSLTSGRNGELFF. DNA for the CDR3: TGTGCCAGCAGCTTAACTAGCGGGAGGAACGGGGAGCTGTTTTTT. The chain couples TRBV7-3 to TRBJ2-2; TRBD2 aligns across 10 bases. The CDR3 is 15 residues long. The V gene end was trimmed by 0 bases and the J gene end by 7 bases; junction bases not matched to a gene: 2. The germline CDR1 and CDR2 sequences are SGHTA and FQGTGA.

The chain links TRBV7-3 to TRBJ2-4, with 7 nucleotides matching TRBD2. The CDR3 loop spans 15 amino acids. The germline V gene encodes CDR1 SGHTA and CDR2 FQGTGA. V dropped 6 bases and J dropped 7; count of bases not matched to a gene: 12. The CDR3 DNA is TGTGCCAGCAGGTACTCCCGGGCGGGAGAGAACATTCAGTACTTC. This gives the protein CASRYSRAGENIQYF. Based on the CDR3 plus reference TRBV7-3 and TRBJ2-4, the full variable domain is GAGVSQTPSNKVTEKGKYVELRCDPISGHTALYWYRQSLGQGPEFLIYFQGTGAADDSGLPNDRFFAVRPEGSVSTLKIQRTERGDSAVYLCASRYSRAGENIQYFGAGTRLSVL.

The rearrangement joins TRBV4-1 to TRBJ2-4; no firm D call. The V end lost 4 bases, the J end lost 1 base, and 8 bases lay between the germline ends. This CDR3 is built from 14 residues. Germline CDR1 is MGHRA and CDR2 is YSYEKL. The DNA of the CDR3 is TGCGCCAGCAGCCCTGTCCCGGCCAAAAACATTCAGTACTTC. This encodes CASSPVPAKNIQYF.